One sample yielded the 26 T cell receptor beta chains listed below, sequenced in a study of early T cells in non-severe SARS-CoV-2 infection. TCRdb fed the 5' RACE reads into MiXCR, producing one record per CDR3 protein. The table records some 80,000 distinct CDR3 sequences, around 12% of them present only once. Sequencing was performed on whole blood, taken at baseline. Every receptor here comes from an adult who was a healthcare worker with PCR-confirmed SARS-CoV-2 infection or an uninfected control (not recorded which). The donor label of this sample is uncertain.

CDR3 amino acids: CASGPRGSGGTDTQYF. The DNA of the CDR3 is TGTGCTAGTGGTCCCCGAGGCAGCGGGGGCACAGATACGCAGTATTTT. The genes are TRBV12-5 and TRBJ2-3; 7 bases fit TRBD2. Germline V CDR1 and CDR2: LGHNT, FRNRAP. The J segment lost 1 base and the V segment lost 5 bases, leaving 9 bases of the junction unmatched. This CDR3 has 16 amino acids.

This clonotype showed up just a few times. The chain has TRBV12-3 or TRBV12-4 and TRBJ2-1; D not resolved. The CDR3 length is 14 residues. V dropped 6 bases and J dropped 8 bases, with 17 bases sitting between them. The DNA for the CDR3 is TGTGCCAGCAGCTCTAGAAATCCAGCCCATGAGCAGTTCTTC. This codes for CASSSRNPAHEQFF.

This clonotype has more than one count but fewer than ten. The chain recombines TRBV18 with TRBJ1-2; D gene unclear. V lost 3 bases to trimming and J lost 1 base, with 12 bases between them. CDR3 length: 15 amino acids. In germline, CDR1 is KGHSH, CDR2 LQKENI. CDR3 region: CASSPQGVHNYGYTF. The CDR3 DNA reads as TGTGCCAGCTCACCTCAAGGCGTGCATAACTATGGCTACACCTTC.

This clonotype was seen at least ten times. J is TRBJ2-7 and V is TRBV10-2, with D maybe TRBD1 (5 bases). Trimming cost V 6 bases and J 0 bases, with 6 bases left between them. The germline V gene encodes CDR1 WSHSY and CDR2 SAAADI. This CDR3 comprises 12 residues. In DNA form, the CDR3 reads TGCGCCAGCAGGGACACCTCCTACGAGCAGTACTTC. Translating it yields CASRDTSYEQYF.

A few counts support this clonotype. V and J are TRBV6-1 and TRBJ2-5; D gene uncertain. Germline-derived CDR1 and CDR2 are MNHNS and SASEGT. The length of the CDR3 is 11 residues. Trimming took 2 bases from V and 4 from J, leaving 2 bases between them. The CDR3 nucleotides are TGTGCCAGCAGTGAACCAGAGACCCAGTACTTC. Its protein is CASSEPETQYF.

By its share, this clonotype is medium-sized. The chain recombines TRBV5-6 with TRBJ1-4; D is unclear. Looked up from germline, CDR1 is SGHDT and CDR2 is YYEEEE. Trimming took 1 base from V and 0 from J, leaving 4 bases between them. The CDR3 has 14 amino acids. In nucleotides, the CDR3 is TGTGCCAGCAGCTTGATTGCAACTAATGAAAAACTGTTTTTT. Amino acids: CASSLIATNEKLFF.

This clonotype was found a few times. V usage is TRBV5-1 and J usage is TRBJ2-7, with 7 bases lining up with TRBD1. Germline V CDR1 and CDR2: SGHRS, YFSETQ. The CDR3 contains 14 residues. The trim removed 0 bases at V and 5 bases at J, leaving 5 bases unmatched. CDR3 sequence: CASSLDPGGNEQYF. The CDR3 DNA reads TGCGCCAGCAGCTTGGATCCAGGGGGAAACGAGCAGTACTTC.

This clonotype was seen a few times. The chain uses TRBV6-5 and TRBJ2-2, with D unresolved. Germline assignment: CDR1 MNHEY and CDR2 SVGAGI. Trimming took off 7 bases at V and 3 bases at J, with 12 bases between the two ends. This CDR3 is built from 14 residues. The CDR3 reads CASKSFGHTGELFF. Here the CDR3 DNA reads TGTGCCAGCAAGTCTTTTGGACACACCGGGGAGCTGTTTTTT.

This clonotype was counted ten times or more. The rearrangement links TRBV20-1 to TRBJ2-7; no definite D call. V shed 8 bases and J shed 1 base, with 18 bases lying between them. Germline lookup yields CDR1 DFQATT and CDR2 SNEGSKA (reference sequence). The CDR3 consists of 14 residues. CDR3 sequence reads: CSPKIAGKSYEQYF. The CDR3 nucleotides read TGCAGTCCTAAGATCGCAGGCAAATCCTACGAGCAGTACTTC.

This clonotype was picked up a small number of times. The rearrangement uses TRBV10-3 and TRBJ2-3; no definite D call. CDR1 and CDR2 (germline): ENHRY, SYGVKD. The CDR3 is made up of 15 amino acids. Trimming took 8 bases from V and 0 from J, leaving 15 bases between them. CDR3 amino acids: CAIHPAGSSTDTQYF. CDR3 nucleotides: TGTGCCATCCATCCGGCCGGTTCTAGCACAGATACGCAGTATTTT.

V gene TRBV2 combines with J gene TRBJ2-7; D gene ambiguous. CDR3 size: 17 residues. V was shortened by 4 bases and J by 5 bases, with 24 bases between the two germline ends. CDR1 is SNHLY and CDR2 is FYNNEI in the germline V gene. The CDR3 is CASSVRTERNLGDEQYF. DNA of the CDR3: TGTGCCAGCAGTGTTCGAACGGAACGGAACCTAGGAGACGAGCAGTACTTC.

The chain employs TRBV6-2 or TRBV6-3 and TRBJ2-2; D perhaps matches TRBD1 (5 bases). The CDR3 covers 15 residues. V was clipped by 6 bases and J by 5 bases, with 16 bases between them. Germline V gene data show CDR1 as MNHEY and CDR2 as SVGEGT. CDR3 coding DNA: TGTGCCAGCAGCAGGACACAGAGAGATACCGGGGAGCTGTTTTTT. This translates into CASSRTQRDTGELFF.

This clonotype was seen more than once but under ten times. J is TRBJ2-7 and V is TRBV11-2, with D possibly called TRBD1 or TRBD2 (6 bases each). Between the trimmed V and J ends, which lost 1 base and 3 bases, there was a span of 16 bases. This CDR3 has 16 residues. Germline loops: CDR1 SGHAT, CDR2 FQNNGV. In nucleotides, the CDR3 is TGTGCCAGCAGCTTAGTACGGGGGTTAGGGGGCTACGAGCAGTACTTC. As protein: CASSLVRGLGGYEQYF.

V and J are TRBV6-1 and TRBJ1-4; D may be TRBD1 (6 bases). The V end lost 0 bases, the J end lost 1 base, and 21 bases lay between the germline ends. Germline V gene sequence: CDR1 MNHNS, CDR2 SASEGT. This CDR3 comprises 20 residues. The CDR3 DNA reads as TGTGCCAGCAGTGAAGCGCTACAGGGAGCATTTGGAGGAACTAATGAAAAACTGTTTTTT. Residues: CASSEALQGAFGGTNEKLFF.

This clonotype was recorded a few times. This sequence joins TRBV6-6 and TRBJ2-3; D may be TRBD1 (5 bases). Germline V gene data show CDR1 as MNHNY and CDR2 as SVGAGI (reference sequence). Trimming left V 5 bases short and J 2 bases short, with 11 bases between. This CDR3 has 14 amino acids. The CDR3 bases are TGTGCCAGCAGTCTCCAGGGCCCCACAGATACGCAGTATTTT. This encodes CASSLQGPTDTQYF.

V is TRBV11-3 and J is TRBJ2-1; tentatively, D is TRBD1 or TRBD2 (5 bases each). CDR1 is SGHNT and CDR2 is YENEEA in the germline V gene. This CDR3 comprises 15 residues. The V end was cut by 5 bases, the J end by 6 bases, with 17 bases between. The CDR3 nucleotides read TGTGCCAGCAGCCACCTCGGGACCGCAGGCAATGAGCAGTTCTTC. Encoded protein: CASSHLGTAGNEQFF.

The V gene is TRBV6-2 or TRBV6-3, the J gene TRBJ1-4; 7 bases are a match to TRBD1. Germline CDR1 MNHEY, CDR2 SVGEGT. The CDR3 spans 12 residues. Germline trimming cut 1 base from V and 16 bases from J; bases unmatched to any gene: 6. The CDR3 nucleotides are TGTGCCAGCAGTTACTACAGGGGAAGTACGTTTTTT. The encoded protein is CASSYYRGSTFF.

Only a few counts were recorded for this clonotype. J is TRBJ2-2 and V is TRBV20-1; D unclear. V was pared by 3 bases and J by 0 bases, with 2 bases between. Germline CDR1 is DFQATT and CDR2 is SNEGSKA (reference sequence). The CDR3 covers 12 residues. The CDR3 DNA reads TGCAGTGCTAGTACGAACACCGGGGAGCTGTTTTTT. Residues: CSASTNTGELFF.

The sample holds a few counts of this clonotype. This chain joins TRBV27 and TRBJ2-7; 7 bases map to TRBD2. Germline CDR1 reads MNHEY; CDR2 reads SMNVEV (reference sequence). The CDR3 sequence is 12 residues long. V gave up 5 bases and J gave up 4 bases; unmatched junction bases: 2. The CDR3 spells CASSGGGYEQYF. As DNA, the CDR3 is TGTGCCAGCAGTGGGGGAGGGTACGAGCAGTACTTC.

The chain links TRBV20-1 to TRBJ2-3; 8 nucleotides agree with TRBD2. The CDR3 has 16 residues. Trimming cost V 3 bases and J 2 bases; bases outside gene matches: 10. Germline assignment: CDR1 DFQATT and CDR2 SNEGSKA (reference sequence). CDR3 DNA: TGCAGTGCTAGTGCGATCTTAGCGGGGCCCACAGATACGCAGTATTTT. It encodes CSASAILAGPTDTQYF.

This clonotype was detected a few times. The chain couples TRBV7-3 to TRBJ2-1; D is ambiguous. Germline lookup yields CDR1 SGHTA and CDR2 FQGTGA. This CDR3 spans 15 amino acids. Trimming cost V 2 bases and J 4 bases, with 12 bases left between them. CDR3 protein: CASSLEAADYNEQFF. Here the CDR3 DNA reads TGTGCCAGCAGCTTAGAGGCGGCAGATTACAATGAGCAGTTCTTC.

The chain joins TRBV15 to TRBJ2-3, with D perhaps being TRBD1 or TRBD2 (5 bases each). The length of the CDR3 is 15 residues. V was pared by 5 bases and J by 5 bases, with 17 bases between. Per germline, CDR1 LNHNV and CDR2 YYDKDF (reference sequence). CDR3 residues: CATSVPRGVGDTQYF. In nucleotides, the CDR3 is TGTGCCACCAGCGTCCCTCGAGGGGTTGGAGATACGCAGTATTTT.

There are a few counts of this clonotype. The CDR3 reads CASSSPEGVNTGELFF. The CDR3 DNA reads TGTGCCAGCAGCTCGCCGGAGGGGGTGAACACCGGGGAGCTGTTTTTT. J is TRBJ2-2 and V is TRBV13; TRBD1 or TRBD2 may be the D gene (6 bases each). The CDR3 has 16 amino acids. CDR1 is PRHDT and CDR2 is FYEKMQ in the germline V gene (reference sequence). Trimming took 4 bases from V and 1 from J, leaving 13 bases between them. Looking up the rest from reference TRBV13 and TRBJ2-2 gives the full variable domain: AAGVIQSPRHLIKEKRETATLKCYPIPRHDTVYWYQQGPGQDPQFLISFYEKMQSDKGSIPDRFSAQQFSDYHSELNMSSLELGDSALYFCASSSPEGVNTGELFFGEGSRLTVL.

This clonotype has at least ten counts. The chain has TRBV12-3 or TRBV12-4 and TRBJ2-3; 8 bases are shared with TRBD2. The CDR3 runs 15 residues. Trimming at V came to 1 base and at J to 3 bases, leaving 3 bases not matched to a gene. DNA of the CDR3: TGTGCCAGCAGTTTAGATGCTAGCGGGACAGATACGCAGTATTTT. It translates to CASSLDASGTDTQYF.

This clonotype was counted a single time. V gene TRBV15 combines with J gene TRBJ1-3, with D uncertain. The V gene lost 5 bases and the J gene lost 4 bases, with 12 bases spanning the gap. The CDR3 runs to 14 residues. Germline-derived CDR1 and CDR2 are LNHNV and YYDKDF (reference sequence). Here the CDR3 reads CATSVSGPGNTIYF. In DNA, the CDR3 is TGTGCCACCAGCGTTTCCGGGCCGGGAAACACCATATATTTT.

This clonotype was seen only a few times. The chain combines TRBV7-9 with TRBJ1-1; 8 nucleotides line up with TRBD1. The CDR3 extends over 19 amino acids. Losses at the gene ends were 1 base for V and 2 bases for J; bases not matched to a gene: 15. CDR1 is SEHNR, CDR2 FQNEAQ, per germline (reference sequence). CDR3 nucleotides: TGTGCCAGCAGCTTAGGAGGGGGAACCGGGACAGGAGATAACACTGAAGCTTTCTTT. This translates into CASSLGGGTGTGDNTEAFF. Full variable domain (outside the CDR3, taken from reference TRBV7-9 and TRBJ1-1): DTGVSQNPRHKITKRGQNVTFRCDPISEHNRLYWYRQTLGQGPEFLTYFQNEAQLEKSRLLSDRFSAERPKGSFSTLEIQRTEQGDSAMYLCASSLGGGTGTGDNTEAFFGQGTRLTVV.